The rows below give T cell receptor beta chains drawn from one sample of a study of shared clonotypes between healthy human individuals. TCRdb's table, derived via immunoSEQ multiplex PCR, lists solely in-frame clones and lacks some. The sample records 550,000 to 850,000 clones, around two thirds being singletons. Sample: memory CD4+ T cells sorted from blood. The source of these receptors is a woman aged 30 to 39 in good health. Each CDR3 is given with its conserved first and last residue. A D gene is named only where the DNA matches it firmly. Rows give clone size only sometimes, using once, few, many, or a class for an expanded clone.

V gene	D gene	clone size	J gene	CDR3 DNA	CDR3 protein
TRBV11-2	.	.	TRBJ2-7	TGTGCCAGCAGCTTCACGGGCCGCCCGATCGAGCAGTACTTC	CASSFTGRPIEQYF
TRBV30	.	.	TRBJ2-6	TGTGCCTGGAGTGTATCTGGGGCCAACGTCCTGACTTTC	CAWSVSGANVLTF
TRBV13	.	.	TRBJ2-3	TGTGCCAGCAGCTTACCCCGGGACACCCGATCACAGTGGGGCCCAGATACGCAGTATTTT	CASSLPRDTRSQWGPDTQYF
TRBV19	TRBD2	.	TRBJ2-2	TGTGCCAGTAGTATAGATGATGTAGGACTAGCACCCACCGGGGAGCTGTTTTTT	CASSIDDVGLAPTGELFF
TRBV18	.	few	TRBJ1-2	TGTGCCAGCTCACCAGCTACCGCCACCTATGGCTACACCTTC	CASSPATATYGYTF
TRBV4-1	.	few	TRBJ1-1	TGCGCCAGCAGCCACTACAGGACCCGTGACACTGAAGCTTTCTTT	CASSHYRTRDTEAFF
TRBV28	.	few	TRBJ1-2	TGTGCCAGCAGTGGGCGACAGGCATCCTTTGGCTACACCTTC	CASSGRQASFGYTF
TRBV7-8	TRBD2	.	TRBJ2-5	TGTGCCAGCAGCGCTGGGACTAGCGGGAGGCCATGGCTCGAGACCCAGTACTTC	CASSAGTSGRPWLETQYF
TRBV7-9	.	.	TRBJ1-2	TGTGCCAGCAGCTTAGGGGAGCGTGGCTACACCTTC	CASSLGERGYTF
TRBV7-9	TRBD1	.	TRBJ1-4	TGTGCCAGCAGCTTAGGACAGGGGGCCATGACTAATGAAAAACTGTTTTTT	CASSLGQGAMTNEKLFF
TRBV5-1	.	few	TRBJ1-2	TGCGCCAGCAGCGCATTGCGGGAAAACTATGGCTACACCTTC	CASSALRENYGYTF
TRBV6-6	.	few	TRBJ1-1	TGTGCCAGCAGTCGAAATCAGGACGAAGCTTTCTTT	CASSRNQDEAFF
TRBV6-5	.	once	TRBJ2-4	TGTGCCAGCAGTAGCGGAATAGCCAAAAACATTCAGTACTTC	CASSSGIAKNIQYF
TRBV7-2	.	.	TRBJ2-1	TGTGCCAGCAGCCGGATCGGCTCCTACAATGAGCAGTTCTTC	CASSRIGSYNEQFF
TRBV7-3	TRBD1	once	TRBJ2-1	TGTGCCAGCAGCTCCACAGGGGCATGGTACAATGAGCAGTTCTTC	CASSSTGAWYNEQFF
TRBV28	.	.	TRBJ1-4	TGTGCCAATTCGGAGGGACGGGCGGAAGGAAAACTGTTTTTT	CANSEGRAEGKLFF
TRBV6-1	.	once	TRBJ2-1	TGTGCCAGCAAGATAGGGACGGGTGCCTACAATGAGCAGTTCTTC	CASKIGTGAYNEQFF
TRBV28	TRBD1	.	TRBJ1-2	TGTGCCAGCATGGGGGACAGGGGATCAGGCTACACCTTC	CASMGDRGSGYTF
TRBV18	.	many	TRBJ1-5	TGTGCCAGCTCACCAGGGGCGGGGGTCGGTCAGCCCCAGCATTTT	CASSPGAGVGQPQHF
TRBV6-6	TRBD1	.	TRBJ1-1	TGTGCCAGCAGTTACCGGGACAGGGGAGACGAAGCTTTCTTT	CASSYRDRGDEAFF
TRBV27	.	.	TRBJ1-5	TGTGCCAGCAGTTTATTACCGGGAGGGAATCAGCCCCAGCATTTT	CASSLLPGGNQPQHF
TRBV11-3	TRBD2	few	TRBJ2-7	TGTGCCAGCGATAGCGGGAGGCCCTTAGCTGCCTACGAGCAGTACTTC	CASDSGRPLAAYEQYF
TRBV2	.	.	TRBJ2-2	TGTGCCAGCAGTAGAACAGGGATCTCGGACACCGGGGAGCTGTTTTTT	CASSRTGISDTGELFF
TRBV14	.	.	TRBJ2-3	TGTGCCAGCAGCCTAGCGGAGGGAGGTACGCAGTATTTT	CASSLAEGGTQYF
TRBV15	.	.	TRBJ1-4	TGTGCCACCAGCAGAGATCCCATTTCAACTAATGAAAAACTGTTTTTT	CATSRDPISTNEKLFF
TRBV6-1	.	.	TRBJ1-5	TGTGCCAGCAGTGAAGCGGGGGTATATCAGCCCCAGCATTTT	CASSEAGVYQPQHF
TRBV5-4	.	few	TRBJ2-1	TGTGCCAGCAGCTTGGACGCACAGGTTGGAGATGAGCAGTTCTTC	CASSLDAQVGDEQFF
TRBV28	.	.	TRBJ2-7	TGTGCCAGCAGTTTACCGGGAGCCACCTACGAGCAGTACTTC	CASSLPGATYEQYF
TRBV19	TRBD1	.	TRBJ1-5	TGTGCCAGTAGTACCCGGGACAGGGACAATCAGCCCCAGCATTTT	CASSTRDRDNQPQHF
TRBV7-2	.	.	TRBJ1-2	TGTGCCAGCAGCCTGTATCGGGCTGTTGATGGCTACACCTTC	CASSLYRAVDGYTF
TRBV14	TRBD1	.	TRBJ2-7	TGTGCCAGCAGCCCTAGGGGACAGGGGGTCTACGAGCAGTACTTC	CASSPRGQGVYEQYF
TRBV6-5	.	few	TRBJ2-1	TGTGCCAGCAGTTACACGGCCTCACTCTACAATGAGCAGTTCTTC	CASSYTASLYNEQFF
TRBV11-1	TRBD2	.	TRBJ2-2	TGTGCCAGCAGCTCCCCATTGCGGGAGCGGATTACCGGGGAGCTGTTTTTT	CASSSPLRERITGELFF
TRBV7-6	TRBD2	.	TRBJ2-7	TGTGCCAGCAGCCCCGGGACTAGCGGGTCCTACGAGCAGTACTTC	CASSPGTSGSYEQYF
TRBV5-1	TRBD2	.	TRBJ2-2	TGCGCCAGCAGCTTAACGTTAGCGGGAGGTACCGGGGAGCTGTTTTTT	CASSLTLAGGTGELFF
TRBV6-1	TRBD1	.	TRBJ1-1	TGTGCCAGCAGTCTAGCAGGGGGCACTGAAGCTTTCTTT	CASSLAGGTEAFF
TRBV27	TRBD1	.	TRBJ2-5	TGTGCCAGCAGTAAACGACAGGGGGGTGAGACCCAGTACTTC	CASSKRQGGETQYF
TRBV6-1	TRBD1	.	TRBJ1-2	TGTGCCAGCAGTACAGGGGACATTTATGGCTACACCTTC	CASSTGDIYGYTF
TRBV2	.	.	TRBJ2-3	TGTGCCAGCAGAAGCCCGGGGAGCACAGATACGCAGTATTTT	CASRSPGSTDTQYF
TRBV6-5	.	few	TRBJ1-1	TGTGCCAGCTCCCCTCTCGTGAACACTGAAGCTTTCTTT	CASSPLVNTEAFF
TRBV19	TRBD2	many	TRBJ2-5	TGTGCCAGTAGTATCGGCCTAGCGGGAGTTAAGACCCAGTACTTC	CASSIGLAGVKTQYF
TRBV7-9	.	.	TRBJ1-2	TGTGCCACCGGGACGGCTGTTGGGGCTAACTATGGCTACACCTTC	CATGTAVGANYGYTF
TRBV5-4	TRBD1	.	TRBJ2-2	TGTGCCAGCAGCCAAGACAGGGCGAACACCGGGGAGCTGTTTTTT	CASSQDRANTGELFF
TRBV19	TRBD1	.	TRBJ2-7	TGTGCCAGTAGTATAGGAGGGGACAGGCGTGGCTACGAGCAGTACTTC	CASSIGGDRRGYEQYF
TRBV10-3	.	once	TRBJ1-5	TGTGCCATCTGGAGGGGGGGCTTGGGTCAGCCCCAGCATTTT	CAIWRGGLGQPQHF
TRBV7-2	TRBD2	many	TRBJ2-7	TGTGCCAGCAGCCCCCAGCCCCTAGCGGGAGGGATCGAGCAGTACTTC	CASSPQPLAGGIEQYF
TRBV9	TRBD1	.	TRBJ1-2	TGTGCCAGCAGACAAACGCCGGACAGGGGCCCGTATGGCTACACCTTC	CASRQTPDRGPYGYTF
TRBV4-2	TRBD2	.	TRBJ2-3	TGTGCCAGCAGTCAAGGCGGCGGGAGTCTCCGGTATTTT	CASSQGGGSLRYF